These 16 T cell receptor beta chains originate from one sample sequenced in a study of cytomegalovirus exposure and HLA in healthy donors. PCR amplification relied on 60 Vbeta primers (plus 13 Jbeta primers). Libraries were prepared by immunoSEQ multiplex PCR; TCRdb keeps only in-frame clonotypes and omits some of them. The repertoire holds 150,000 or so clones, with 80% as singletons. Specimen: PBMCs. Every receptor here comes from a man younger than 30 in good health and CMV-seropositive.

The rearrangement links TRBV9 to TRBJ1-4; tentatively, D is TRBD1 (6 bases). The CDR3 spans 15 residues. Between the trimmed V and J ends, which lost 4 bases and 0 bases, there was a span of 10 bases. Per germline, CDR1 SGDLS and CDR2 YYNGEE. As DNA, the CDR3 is TGTGCCAGCAGCCCGGGGGGCGCAACTAATGAAAAACTGTTTTTT. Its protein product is CASSPGGATNEKLFF. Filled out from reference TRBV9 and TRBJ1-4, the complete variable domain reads DSGVTQTPKHLITATGQRVTLRCSPRSGDLSVYWYQQSLDQGLQFLIQYYNGEERAKGNILERFSAQQFPDLHSELNLSSLELGDSALYFCASSPGGATNEKLFFGSGTQLSVL.

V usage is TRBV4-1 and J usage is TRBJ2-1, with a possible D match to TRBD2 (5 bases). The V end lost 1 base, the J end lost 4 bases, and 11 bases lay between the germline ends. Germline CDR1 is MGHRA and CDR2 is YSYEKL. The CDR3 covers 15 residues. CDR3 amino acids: CASSQGLGVYNEQFF. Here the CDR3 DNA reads TGCGCCAGCAGCCAAGGTCTCGGGGTTTACAATGAGCAGTTCTTC.

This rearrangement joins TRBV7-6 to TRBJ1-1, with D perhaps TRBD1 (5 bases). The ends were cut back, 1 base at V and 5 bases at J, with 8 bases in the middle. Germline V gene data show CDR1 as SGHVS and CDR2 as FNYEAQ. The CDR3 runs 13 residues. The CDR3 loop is CASSLGTTTEAFF. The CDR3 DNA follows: TGTGCCAGCAGCTTAGGGACAACTACTGAAGCTTTCTTT.

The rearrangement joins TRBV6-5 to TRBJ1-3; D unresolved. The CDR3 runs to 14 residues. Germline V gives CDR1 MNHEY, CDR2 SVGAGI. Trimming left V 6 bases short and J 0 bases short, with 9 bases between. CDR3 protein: CASSHTPSGNTIYF. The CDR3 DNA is TGTGCCAGCAGCCATACACCCTCTGGAAACACCATATATTTT.

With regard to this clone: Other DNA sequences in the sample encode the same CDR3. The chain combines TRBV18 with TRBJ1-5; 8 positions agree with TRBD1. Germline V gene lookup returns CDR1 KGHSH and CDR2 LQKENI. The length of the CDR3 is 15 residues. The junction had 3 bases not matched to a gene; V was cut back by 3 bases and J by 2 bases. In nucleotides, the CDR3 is TGTGCCAGCTCACCGCCGGGACAGGGCAATCAGCCCCAGCATTTT. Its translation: CASSPPGQGNQPQHF.

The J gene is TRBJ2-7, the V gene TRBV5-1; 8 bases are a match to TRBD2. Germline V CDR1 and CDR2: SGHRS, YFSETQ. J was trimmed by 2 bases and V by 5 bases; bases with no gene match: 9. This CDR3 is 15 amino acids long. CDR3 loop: CASRDGGGSTYEQYF. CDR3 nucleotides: TGCGCCAGCAGGGACGGGGGGGGCAGCACCTACGAGCAGTACTTC.

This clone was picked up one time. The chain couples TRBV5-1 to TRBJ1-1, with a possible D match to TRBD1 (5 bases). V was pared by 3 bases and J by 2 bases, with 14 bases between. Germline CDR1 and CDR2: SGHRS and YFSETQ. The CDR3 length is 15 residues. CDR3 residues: CASSSRQNLNTEAFF. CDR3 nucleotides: TGCGCCAGCAGCTCTCGACAGAACTTAAACACTGAAGCTTTCTTT.

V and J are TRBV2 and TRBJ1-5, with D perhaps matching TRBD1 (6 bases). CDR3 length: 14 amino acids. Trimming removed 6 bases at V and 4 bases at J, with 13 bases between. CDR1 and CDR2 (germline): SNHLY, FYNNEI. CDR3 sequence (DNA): TGTGCCAGCAGAGGGGGATCTGCTAATCAGCCCCAGCATTTT. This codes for CASRGGSANQPQHF.

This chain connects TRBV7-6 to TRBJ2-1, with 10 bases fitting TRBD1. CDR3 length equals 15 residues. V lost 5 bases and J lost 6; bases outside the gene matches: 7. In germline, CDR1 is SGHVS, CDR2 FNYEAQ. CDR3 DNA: TGTGCCAGCAGCCATGGGACAGGGGAAATCAATGAGCAGTTCTTC. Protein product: CASSHGTGEINEQFF.

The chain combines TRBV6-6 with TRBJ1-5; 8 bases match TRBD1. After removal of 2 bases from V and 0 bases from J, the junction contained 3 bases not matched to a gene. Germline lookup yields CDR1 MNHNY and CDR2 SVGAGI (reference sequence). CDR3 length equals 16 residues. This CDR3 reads CASSYNRGDSNQPQHF. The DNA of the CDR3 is TGTGCCAGCAGTTACAACAGGGGGGATAGCAATCAGCCCCAGCATTTT.

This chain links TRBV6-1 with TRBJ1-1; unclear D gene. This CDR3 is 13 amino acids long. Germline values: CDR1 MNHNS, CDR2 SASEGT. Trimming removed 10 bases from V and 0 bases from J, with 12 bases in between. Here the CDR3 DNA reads TGTGCCACCACCGGACTCATGAACACTGAAGCTTTCTTT. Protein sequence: CATTGLMNTEAFF.

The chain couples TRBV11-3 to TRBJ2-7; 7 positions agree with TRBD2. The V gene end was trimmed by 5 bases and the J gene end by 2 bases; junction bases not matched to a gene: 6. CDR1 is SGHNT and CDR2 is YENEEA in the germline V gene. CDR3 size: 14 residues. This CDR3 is CASSPGTNPYEQYF. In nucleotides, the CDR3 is TGTGCCAGCAGCCCCGGGACTAATCCCTACGAGCAGTACTTC.

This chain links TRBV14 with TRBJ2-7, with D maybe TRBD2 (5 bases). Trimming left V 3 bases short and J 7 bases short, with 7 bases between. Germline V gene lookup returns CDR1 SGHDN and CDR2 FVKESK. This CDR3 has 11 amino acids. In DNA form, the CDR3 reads TGTGCCAGCAGCCACAAGCGGGAGCAGTACTTC. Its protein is CASSHKREQYF.

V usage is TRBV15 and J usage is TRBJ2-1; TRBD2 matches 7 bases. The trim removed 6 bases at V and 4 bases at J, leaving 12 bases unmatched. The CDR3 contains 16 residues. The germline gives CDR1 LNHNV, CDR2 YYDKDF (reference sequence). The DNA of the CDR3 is TGTGCCACCAGAAAGGGAGGGGATCGGGGGTACAATGAGCAGTTCTTC. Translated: CATRKGGDRGYNEQFF.

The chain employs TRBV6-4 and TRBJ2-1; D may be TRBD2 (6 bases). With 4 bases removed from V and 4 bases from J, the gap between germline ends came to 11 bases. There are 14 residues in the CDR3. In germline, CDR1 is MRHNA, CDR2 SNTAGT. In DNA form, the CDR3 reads TGTGCCAGCAGTGGCACGGGGGAGTACAATGAGCAGTTCTTC. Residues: CASSGTGEYNEQFF.

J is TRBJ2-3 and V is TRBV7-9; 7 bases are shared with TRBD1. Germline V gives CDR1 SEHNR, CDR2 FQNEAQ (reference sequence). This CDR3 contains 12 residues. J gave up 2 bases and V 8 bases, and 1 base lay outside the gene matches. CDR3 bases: TGTGCCAGCGGACAGGCCACAGATACGCAGTATTTT. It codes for CASGQATDTQYF. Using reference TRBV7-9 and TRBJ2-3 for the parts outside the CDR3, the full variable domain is DTGVSQNPRHKITKRGQNVTFRCDPISEHNRLYWYRQTLGQGPEFLTYFQNEAQLEKSRLLSDRFSAERPKGSFSTLEIQRTEQGDSAMYLCASGQATDTQYFGPGTRLTVL.